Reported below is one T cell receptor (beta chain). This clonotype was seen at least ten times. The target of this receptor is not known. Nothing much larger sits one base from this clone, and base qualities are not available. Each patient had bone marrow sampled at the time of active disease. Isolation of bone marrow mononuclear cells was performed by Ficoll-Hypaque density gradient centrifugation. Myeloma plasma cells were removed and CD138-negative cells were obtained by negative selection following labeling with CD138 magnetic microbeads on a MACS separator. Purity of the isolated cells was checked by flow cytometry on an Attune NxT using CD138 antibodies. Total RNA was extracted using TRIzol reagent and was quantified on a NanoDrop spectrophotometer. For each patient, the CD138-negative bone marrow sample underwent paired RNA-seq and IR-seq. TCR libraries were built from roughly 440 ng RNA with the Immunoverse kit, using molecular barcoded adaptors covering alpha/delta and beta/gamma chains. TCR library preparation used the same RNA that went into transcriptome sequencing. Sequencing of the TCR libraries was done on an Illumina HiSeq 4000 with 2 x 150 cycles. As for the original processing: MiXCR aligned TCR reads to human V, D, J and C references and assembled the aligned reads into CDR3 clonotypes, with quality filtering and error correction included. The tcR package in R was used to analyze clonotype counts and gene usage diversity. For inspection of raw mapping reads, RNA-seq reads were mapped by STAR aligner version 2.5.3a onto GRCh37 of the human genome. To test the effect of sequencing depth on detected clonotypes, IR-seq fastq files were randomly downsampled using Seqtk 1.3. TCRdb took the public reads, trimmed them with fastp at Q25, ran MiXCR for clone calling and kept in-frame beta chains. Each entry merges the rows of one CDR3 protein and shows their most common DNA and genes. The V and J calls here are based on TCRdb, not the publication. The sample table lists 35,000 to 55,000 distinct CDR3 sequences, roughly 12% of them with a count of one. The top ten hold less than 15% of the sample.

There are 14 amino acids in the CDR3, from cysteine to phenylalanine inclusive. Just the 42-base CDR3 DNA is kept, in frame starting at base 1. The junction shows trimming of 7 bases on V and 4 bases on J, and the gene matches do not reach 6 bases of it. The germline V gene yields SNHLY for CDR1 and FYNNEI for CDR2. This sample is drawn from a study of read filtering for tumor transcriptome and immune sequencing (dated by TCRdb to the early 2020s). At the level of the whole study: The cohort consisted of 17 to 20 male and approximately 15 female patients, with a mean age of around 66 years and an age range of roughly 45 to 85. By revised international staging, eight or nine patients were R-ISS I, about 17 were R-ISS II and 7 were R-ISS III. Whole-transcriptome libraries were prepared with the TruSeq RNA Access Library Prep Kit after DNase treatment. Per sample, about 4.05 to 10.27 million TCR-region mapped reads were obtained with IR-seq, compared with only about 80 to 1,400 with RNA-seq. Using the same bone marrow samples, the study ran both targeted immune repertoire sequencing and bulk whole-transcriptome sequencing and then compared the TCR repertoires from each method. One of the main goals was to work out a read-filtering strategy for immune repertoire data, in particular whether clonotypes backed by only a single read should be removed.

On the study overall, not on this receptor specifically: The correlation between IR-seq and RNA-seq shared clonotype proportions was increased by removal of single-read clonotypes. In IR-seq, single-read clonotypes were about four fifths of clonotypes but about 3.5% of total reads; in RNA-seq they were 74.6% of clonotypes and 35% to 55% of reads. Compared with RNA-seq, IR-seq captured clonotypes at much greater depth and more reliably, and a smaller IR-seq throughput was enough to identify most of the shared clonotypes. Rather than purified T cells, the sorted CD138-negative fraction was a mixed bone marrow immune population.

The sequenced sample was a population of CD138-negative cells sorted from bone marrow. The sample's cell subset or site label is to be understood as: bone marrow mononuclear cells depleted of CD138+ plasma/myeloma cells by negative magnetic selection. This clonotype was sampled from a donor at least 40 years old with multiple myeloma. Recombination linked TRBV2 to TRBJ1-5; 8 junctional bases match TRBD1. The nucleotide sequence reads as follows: TGTGCCAGCACCTCTGACAGGGGAAATCAGCCCCAGCATTTT. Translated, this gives CASTSDRGNQPQHF.